A selection of T cell receptor beta chains follows, all from one sample in a study of blood T cell repertoires in COVID-19. Generated by immunoSEQ multiplex PCR, the TCRdb table keeps only in-frame clones and is missing some. The data contain 350,000 to 550,000 clones, about 85% of them singletons. Specimen: PBMCs or T cells enriched from blood (not recorded which). Receptor source: a woman aged 18-29 years with acute COVID-19. Both conserved end residues are part of each CDR3. The order of the fields is CDR3 protein, CDR3 DNA, D gene, V gene, clone size, J gene. A D gene is named only where the DNA matches it firmly. Clone size is not always given. Where it is, it says once, few, many or a class for expanded clones.

cdr3_aa: CASSERGGAYEQYF; cdr3_nt: TGTGCCAGCAGTGAAAGAGGGGGGGCTTACGAGCAGTACTTC; d_call: -; v_call: TRBV2; clone_size: -; j_call: TRBJ2-7
cdr3_aa: CASGWDIGNYGYTF; cdr3_nt: TGTGCCAGCGGATGGGACATAGGGAACTATGGCTACACCTTC; d_call: -; v_call: TRBV7-9; clone_size: -; j_call: TRBJ1-2
cdr3_aa: CASSQDRGYSPLHF; cdr3_nt: TGTGCCAGCTCGCAGGACAGGGGTTACTCACCCCTCCACTTT; d_call: TRBD1; v_call: TRBV18; clone_size: once; j_call: TRBJ1-6
cdr3_aa: CASSPGQAVSPLHF; cdr3_nt: TGTGCCAGCAGCCCAGGACAGGCTGTCTCACCCCTCCACTTT; d_call: TRBD1; v_call: TRBV9; clone_size: few; j_call: TRBJ1-6
cdr3_aa: CASSQDWNSYEQYF; cdr3_nt: TGTGCCAGCAGTCAGGATTGGAACTCCTACGAGCAGTACTTC; d_call: -; v_call: TRBV6-5; clone_size: -; j_call: TRBJ2-7
cdr3_aa: CASSTRGQVFNQPQHF; cdr3_nt: TGTGCCAGTAGTACGCGGGGTCAGGTTTTCAATCAGCCCCAGCATTTT; d_call: -; v_call: TRBV19; clone_size: -; j_call: TRBJ1-5
cdr3_aa: CASSSRWEVYNEQFF; cdr3_nt: TGTGCCAGCAGTTCTCGCTGGGAGGTCTACAATGAGCAGTTCTTC; d_call: -; v_call: TRBV2; clone_size: -; j_call: TRBJ2-1
cdr3_aa: CASSPGTGSYEQYF; cdr3_nt: TGTGCCAGCAGCCCCGGGACAGGTTCCTACGAGCAGTACTTC; d_call: TRBD1; v_call: TRBV3-1/TRBV3-2; clone_size: -; j_call: TRBJ2-7
cdr3_aa: CASSHKGVNTEAFF; cdr3_nt: TGTGCCAGCAGCCATAAGGGGGTGAACACTGAAGCTTTCTTT; d_call: -; v_call: TRBV6-5; clone_size: once; j_call: TRBJ1-1
cdr3_aa: CASSDGGRYEQYF; cdr3_nt: TGTGCCAGCAGTGACGGGGGACGCTACGAGCAGTACTTC; d_call: -; v_call: TRBV25-1; clone_size: -; j_call: TRBJ2-7
cdr3_aa: CASRTNTGELFF; cdr3_nt: TGTGCCAGCAGGACAAACACCGGGGAGCTGTTTTTT; d_call: -; v_call: TRBV6-5; clone_size: -; j_call: TRBJ2-2
cdr3_aa: CASTRQGTNYGYTF; cdr3_nt: TGTGCCAGCACCAGACAGGGCACTAACTATGGCTACACCTTC; d_call: TRBD1; v_call: TRBV28; clone_size: -; j_call: TRBJ1-2
cdr3_aa: CASSYKGQRYNEQFF; cdr3_nt: TGTGCCAGCAGTTATAAAGGACAGCGCTACAATGAGCAGTTCTTC; d_call: -; v_call: TRBV6-5; clone_size: -; j_call: TRBJ2-1
cdr3_aa: CATRLASQDTQYF; cdr3_nt: TGTGCCACCAGACTAGCGTCCCAAGATACGCAGTATTTT; d_call: -; v_call: TRBV21-1; clone_size: -; j_call: TRBJ2-3
cdr3_aa: CASSSGQSNYGYTF; cdr3_nt: TGCGCCAGCAGCTCAGGACAGAGTAACTATGGCTACACCTTC; d_call: -; v_call: TRBV5-1; clone_size: -; j_call: TRBJ1-2
cdr3_aa: CAISGGTGSSGELFF; cdr3_nt: TGTGCCATCAGTGGCGGGACAGGGTCCTCCGGGGAGCTGTTTTTT; d_call: TRBD1; v_call: TRBV10-3; clone_size: -; j_call: TRBJ2-2
cdr3_aa: CASSNRQGYTEAFF; cdr3_nt: TGTGCCAGCAGCAACCGACAGGGTTACACTGAAGCTTTCTTT; d_call: TRBD1; v_call: TRBV7-2; clone_size: -; j_call: TRBJ1-1
cdr3_aa: CATIKGGGTEAFF; cdr3_nt: TGTGCCACAATTAAAGGGGGTGGCACTGAAGCTTTCTTT; d_call: -; v_call: TRBV12-3/TRBV12-4; clone_size: once; j_call: TRBJ1-1
cdr3_aa: CASSYDRDSSYEQYF; cdr3_nt: TGTGCCAGCAGTTACGATAGGGACTCTAGCTACGAGCAGTACTTC; d_call: -; v_call: TRBV6-2/TRBV6-3; clone_size: once; j_call: TRBJ2-7
cdr3_aa: CASRGTGVYEQYF; cdr3_nt: TGTGCCAGTAGGGGGACAGGTGTCTACGAGCAGTACTTC; d_call: TRBD1; v_call: TRBV19; clone_size: -; j_call: TRBJ2-7
cdr3_aa: CASSLGQDAMGYTF; cdr3_nt: TGTGCCAGCAGCTTGGGACAGGACGCTATGGGCTACACCTTC; d_call: TRBD1; v_call: TRBV11-2; clone_size: -; j_call: TRBJ1-2
cdr3_aa: CASSRGTETEQYF; cdr3_nt: TGTGCCAGCAGTAGGGGTACCGAGACCGAGCAGTACTTC; d_call: -; v_call: TRBV28; clone_size: -; j_call: TRBJ2-7
cdr3_aa: CASGLVGSTGELFF; cdr3_nt: TGTGCTAGTGGTTTGGTGGGGAGCACCGGGGAGCTGTTTTTT; d_call: -; v_call: TRBV12-5; clone_size: -; j_call: TRBJ2-2
cdr3_aa: CASRSDSRNGPLHF; cdr3_nt: TGTGCCAGCAGATCAGACAGTCGTAATGGACCCCTCCACTTT; d_call: -; v_call: TRBV6-4; clone_size: -; j_call: TRBJ1-6
cdr3_aa: CASSLTLAGITDTQYF; cdr3_nt: TGTGCCAGCAGCTTGACCCTAGCGGGTATCACAGATACGCAGTATTTT; d_call: TRBD2; v_call: TRBV5-4; clone_size: -; j_call: TRBJ2-3